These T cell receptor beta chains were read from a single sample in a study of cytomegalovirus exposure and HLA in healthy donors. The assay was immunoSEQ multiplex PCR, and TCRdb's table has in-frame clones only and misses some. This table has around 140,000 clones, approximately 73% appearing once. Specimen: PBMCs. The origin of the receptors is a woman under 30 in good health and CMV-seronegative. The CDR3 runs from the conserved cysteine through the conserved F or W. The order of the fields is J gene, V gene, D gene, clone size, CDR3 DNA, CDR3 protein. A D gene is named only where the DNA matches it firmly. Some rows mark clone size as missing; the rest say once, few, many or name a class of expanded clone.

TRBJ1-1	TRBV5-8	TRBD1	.	TGTGCCAGCAGAACCGGGACAGGGAACACTGAAGCTTTCTTT	CASRTGTGNTEAFF
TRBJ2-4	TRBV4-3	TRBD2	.	TGCGCCAGCAGCCAAGAATGGGGGGGGATGGCCAAAAACATTCAGTACTTC	CASSQEWGGMAKNIQYF
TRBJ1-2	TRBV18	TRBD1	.	TGTGCCAGCTCACCCTACGTGGACAGGGATGGGGGCTACACCTTC	CASSPYVDRDGGYTF
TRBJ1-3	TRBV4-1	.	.	TGCGCCAGCAGCCAACCGGGTCCAACCGCATTGGAAAACACCATATATTTT	CASSQPGPTALENTIYF
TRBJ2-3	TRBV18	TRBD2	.	TGTGCCAGCTCACCACTCGGACTAGCCCAGGTAGGAGGGCAGTATTTT	CASSPLGLAQVGGQYF
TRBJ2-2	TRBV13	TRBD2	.	TGTGCCAGCAGCTCTAGCGGGAGGGCCGTCGGGGAGCTGTTTTTT	CASSSSGRAVGELFF
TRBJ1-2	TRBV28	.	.	TGTGCCAGCAGTCTCTTCGGTGGCTACACCTTC	CASSLFGGYTF
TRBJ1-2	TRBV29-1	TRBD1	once	TGCAGCGTTGAAAGGGGGCAGAACTCCTATGGCTACACCTTC	CSVERGQNSYGYTF
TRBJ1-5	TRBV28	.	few	TGTGCCAGCAAAGGCTATCAGGATCAGCCCCAGCATTTT	CASKGYQDQPQHF
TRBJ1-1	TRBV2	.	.	TGTGCCAGCCTTTACGGCGGACAGCCGAACACTGAAGCTTTCTTT	CASLYGGQPNTEAFF
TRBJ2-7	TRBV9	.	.	TGTGCCAGCAGCACCCGGGACACCGCCTACGAGCAGTACTTC	CASSTRDTAYEQYF
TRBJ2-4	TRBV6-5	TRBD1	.	TGTGCCAGCAGCCCTGGGGACAGGGTAGACATTCAGTACTTC	CASSPGDRVDIQYF
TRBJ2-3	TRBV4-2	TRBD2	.	TGTGCCAGCAGCCAAAGGTCAACTAGCGGGCCCGGCACAGATACGCAGTATTTT	CASSQRSTSGPGTDTQYF
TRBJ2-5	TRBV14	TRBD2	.	TGTGCCAGCAGCGCGAGCGGGGGCGGCTGGGAGACCCAGTACTTC	CASSASGGGWETQYF
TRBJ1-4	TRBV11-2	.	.	TGTGCCAGCAGCTTCTCCTCTGAAAAACTGTTTTTT	CASSFSSEKLFF